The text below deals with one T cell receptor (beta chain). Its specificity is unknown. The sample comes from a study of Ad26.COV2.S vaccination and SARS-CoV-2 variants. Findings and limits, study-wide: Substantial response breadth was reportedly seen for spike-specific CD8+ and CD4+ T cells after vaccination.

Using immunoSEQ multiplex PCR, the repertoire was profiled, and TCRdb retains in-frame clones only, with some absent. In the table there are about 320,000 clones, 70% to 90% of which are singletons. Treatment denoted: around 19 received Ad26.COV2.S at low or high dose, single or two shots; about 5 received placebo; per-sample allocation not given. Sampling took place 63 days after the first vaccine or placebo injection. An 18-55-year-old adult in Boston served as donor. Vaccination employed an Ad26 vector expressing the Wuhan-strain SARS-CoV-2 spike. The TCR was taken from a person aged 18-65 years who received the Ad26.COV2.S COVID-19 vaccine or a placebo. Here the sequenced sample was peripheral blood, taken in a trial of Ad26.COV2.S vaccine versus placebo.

CDR3 residues: CASSLVLGQVYTYEQYF. The CDR3 coding sequence is TGCGCCAGCAGCTTGGTTTTAGGACAGGTATATACCTACGAGCAGTACTTC. The J gene is TRBJ2-7, the V gene TRBV5-1, with 7 bases identical to TRBD1. The CDR3 is 17 amino acids. V trimming: 0 bases; J trimming: 2 bases; junction bases outside the gene matches: 11. The germline CDR1 and CDR2 sequences are SGHRS and YFSETQ.